This T cell receptor (beta chain) was captured in a study of CD8 T cells in ankylosing spondylitis. Study results and limitations: Disease-linked clones reportedly concentrated significantly in matched ankylosing spondylitis synovial fluid. Earlier reports found some motif variants in synovial fluid and blood in reactive arthritis. Disease-linked clones were CD8+ and relatively rare in peripheral blood.

The length of the CDR3 is 16 residues. The germline V gene encodes CDR1 SGHKS and CDR2 YYEKEE (reference sequence). V lost 2 bases to trimming and J lost 1 base, with 15 bases between them. This clonotype was counted many times. What it binds is unknown. Each TCR beta library was made by quantitative 5'-RACE that incorporated molecular barcodes. TCRdb called the 5' RACE reads again in MiXCR, with one record for every CDR3 protein. The sample consists of 150,000 to 200,000 distinct CDR3 sequences, roughly 11% of them appearing once. The V call is TRBV5-5, the J call TRBJ1-2; D gene ambiguous. This TCR derives from a male donor with ankylosing spondylitis or in good health (not recorded which). Sequences were obtained from blood, either unsorted or a sorted T cell fraction (not recorded which). The CDR3 region has the DNA TGTGCCAGCAGCTTAACGGGCAGCATGTTTAACTATGGCTACACCTTC. Amino acid sequence: CASSLTGSMFNYGYTF.